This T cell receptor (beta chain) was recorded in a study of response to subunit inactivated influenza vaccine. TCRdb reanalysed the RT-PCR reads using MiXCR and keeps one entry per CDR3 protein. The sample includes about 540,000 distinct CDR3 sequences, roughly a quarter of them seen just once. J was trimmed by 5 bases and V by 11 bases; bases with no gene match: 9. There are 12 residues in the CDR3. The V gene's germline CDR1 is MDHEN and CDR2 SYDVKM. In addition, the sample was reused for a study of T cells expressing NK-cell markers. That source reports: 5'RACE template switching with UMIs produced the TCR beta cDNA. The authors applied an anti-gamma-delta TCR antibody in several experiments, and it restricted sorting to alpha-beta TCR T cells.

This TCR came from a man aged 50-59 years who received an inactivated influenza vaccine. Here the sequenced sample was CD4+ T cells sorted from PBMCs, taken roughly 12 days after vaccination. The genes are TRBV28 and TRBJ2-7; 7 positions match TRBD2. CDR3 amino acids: CALGGGKNEQYF. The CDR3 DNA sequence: TGTGCCCTTGGGGGGGGAAAAAACGAGCAGTACTTC.